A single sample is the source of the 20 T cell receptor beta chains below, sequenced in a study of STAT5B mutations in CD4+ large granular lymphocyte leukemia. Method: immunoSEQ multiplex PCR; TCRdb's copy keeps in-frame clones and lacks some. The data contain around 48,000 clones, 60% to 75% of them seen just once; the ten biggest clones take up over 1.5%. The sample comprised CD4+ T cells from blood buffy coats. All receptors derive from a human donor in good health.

The CDR3: CASSEALAGGGTDTQYF. Written as DNA, the CDR3 is TGTGCCAGCAGTGAGGCACTAGCGGGGGGTGGTACAGATACGCAGTATTTT. The chain is built from TRBV6-1 and TRBJ2-3, with 12 bases matching TRBD2. The V gene end was trimmed by 3 bases and the J gene end by 3 bases; junction bases not matched to a gene: 7. The CDR3 is made up of 17 amino acids. The germline CDR1 and CDR2 sequences are MNHNS and SASEGT.

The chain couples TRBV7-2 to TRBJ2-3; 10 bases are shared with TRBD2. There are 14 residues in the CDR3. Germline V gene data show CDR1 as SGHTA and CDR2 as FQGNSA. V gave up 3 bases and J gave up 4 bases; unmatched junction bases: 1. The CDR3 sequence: CASSFSGGPDTQYF. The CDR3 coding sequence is TGTGCCAGCAGCTTTAGCGGGGGGCCAGATACGCAGTATTTT.

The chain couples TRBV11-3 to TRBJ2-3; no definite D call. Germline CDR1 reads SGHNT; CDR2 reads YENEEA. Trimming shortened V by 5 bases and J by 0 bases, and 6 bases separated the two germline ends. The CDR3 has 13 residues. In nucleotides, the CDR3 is TGTGCCAGCAGCACACTTAGCACAGATACGCAGTATTTT. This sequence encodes CASSTLSTDTQYF.

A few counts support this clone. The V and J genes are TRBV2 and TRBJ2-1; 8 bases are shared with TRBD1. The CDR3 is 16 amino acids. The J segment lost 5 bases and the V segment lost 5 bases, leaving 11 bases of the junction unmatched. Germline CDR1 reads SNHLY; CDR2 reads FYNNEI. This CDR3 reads CASSTPSGGAHNEQFF. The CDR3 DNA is TGTGCCAGCAGTACTCCTTCAGGGGGCGCGCACAATGAGCAGTTCTTC.

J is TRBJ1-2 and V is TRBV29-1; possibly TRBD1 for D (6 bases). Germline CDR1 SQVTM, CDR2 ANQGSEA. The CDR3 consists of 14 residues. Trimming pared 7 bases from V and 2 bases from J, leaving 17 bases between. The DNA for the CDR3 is TGCAGCGGAGGTGAGGCGGACAGCAACTATGGCTACACCTTC. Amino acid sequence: CSGGEADSNYGYTF. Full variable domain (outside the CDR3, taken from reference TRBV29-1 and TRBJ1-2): SAVISQKPSRDICQRGTSLTIQCQVDSQVTMMFWYRQQPGQSLTLIATANQGSEATYESGFVIDKFPISRPNLTFSTLTVSNMSPEDSSIYLCSGGEADSNYGYTFGSGTRLTVV.

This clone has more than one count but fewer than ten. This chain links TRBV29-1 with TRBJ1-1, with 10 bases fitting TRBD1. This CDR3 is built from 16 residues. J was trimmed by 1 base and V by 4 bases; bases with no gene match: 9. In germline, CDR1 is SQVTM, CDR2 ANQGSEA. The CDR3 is CSVVGGQGISNTEAFF. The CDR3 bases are TGCAGCGTTGTGGGGGGACAGGGGATTTCGAACACTGAAGCTTTCTTT.

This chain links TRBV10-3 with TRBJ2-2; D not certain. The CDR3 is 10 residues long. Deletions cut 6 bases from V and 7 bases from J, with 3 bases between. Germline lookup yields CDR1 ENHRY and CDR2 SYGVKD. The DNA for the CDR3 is TGTGCCATCAGCGACGGGGAGCTGTTTTTT. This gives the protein CAISDGELFF.

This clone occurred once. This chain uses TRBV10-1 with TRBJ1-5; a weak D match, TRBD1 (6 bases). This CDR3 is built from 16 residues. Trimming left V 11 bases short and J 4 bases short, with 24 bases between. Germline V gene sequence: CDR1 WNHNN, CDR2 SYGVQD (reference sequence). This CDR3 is CAGGGYDRWPNQPQHF. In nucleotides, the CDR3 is TGCGCCGGGGGGGGGTATGACAGGTGGCCGAATCAGCCCCAGCATTTT.

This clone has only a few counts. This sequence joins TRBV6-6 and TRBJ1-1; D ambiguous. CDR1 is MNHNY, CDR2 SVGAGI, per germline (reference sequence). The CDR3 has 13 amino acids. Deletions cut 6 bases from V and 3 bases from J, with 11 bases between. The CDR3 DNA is TGTGCCAGCAGCATTGGCGGGGACACTGAAGCTTTCTTT. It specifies CASSIGGDTEAFF.

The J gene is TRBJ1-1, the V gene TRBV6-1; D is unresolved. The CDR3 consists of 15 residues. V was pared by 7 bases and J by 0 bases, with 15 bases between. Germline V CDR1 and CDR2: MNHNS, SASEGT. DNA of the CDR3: TGTGCCAGCAAGCGGGGAGTTCTAGTGAACACTGAAGCTTTCTTT. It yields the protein CASKRGVLVNTEAFF.

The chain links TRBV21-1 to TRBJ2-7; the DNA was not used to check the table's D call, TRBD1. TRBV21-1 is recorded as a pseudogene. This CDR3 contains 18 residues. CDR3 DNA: TGTGCCAGCAGCAAAAGTGGACAGCGATATGTGACGCCCTACGAGCAGTACGTC. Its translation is CASSKSGQRYVTPYEQYV.

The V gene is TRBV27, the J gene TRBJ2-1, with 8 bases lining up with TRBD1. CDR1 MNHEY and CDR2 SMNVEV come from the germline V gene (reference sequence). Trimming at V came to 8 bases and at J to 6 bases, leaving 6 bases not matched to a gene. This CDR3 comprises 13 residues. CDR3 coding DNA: TGTGCCAGCGGGCGAGGACAGGGCAATGAGCAGTTCTTC. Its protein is CASGRGQGNEQFF.

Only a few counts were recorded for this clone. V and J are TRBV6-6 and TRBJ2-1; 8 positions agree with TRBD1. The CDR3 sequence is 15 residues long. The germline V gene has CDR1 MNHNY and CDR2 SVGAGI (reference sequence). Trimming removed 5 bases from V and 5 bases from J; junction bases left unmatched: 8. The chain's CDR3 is CASSHQDRENNEQFF. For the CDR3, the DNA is TGTGCCAGCAGTCACCAGGACAGGGAGAACAATGAGCAGTTCTTC.

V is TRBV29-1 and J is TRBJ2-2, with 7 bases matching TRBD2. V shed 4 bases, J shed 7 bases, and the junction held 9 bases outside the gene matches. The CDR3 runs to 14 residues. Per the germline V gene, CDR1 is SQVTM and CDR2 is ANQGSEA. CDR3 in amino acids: CSVGPGGGYGELFF. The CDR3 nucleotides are TGCAGCGTTGGACCGGGCGGGGGTTACGGGGAGCTGTTTTTT.

CDR3 amino acids: CASSARDRGGYEQYF. CDR3 coding DNA: TGTGCCAGCAGCGCGAGGGACAGGGGAGGGTACGAGCAGTACTTC. The chain links TRBV9 to TRBJ2-7; 10 bases are shared with TRBD1. Germline loops: CDR1 SGDLS, CDR2 YYNGEE. This CDR3 has 15 residues. V shed 3 bases and J 4 bases; nucleotides not matched to a gene: 7.

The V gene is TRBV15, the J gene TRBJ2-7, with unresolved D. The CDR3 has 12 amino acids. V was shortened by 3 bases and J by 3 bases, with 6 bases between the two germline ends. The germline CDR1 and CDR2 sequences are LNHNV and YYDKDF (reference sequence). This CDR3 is CATSREGYEQYF. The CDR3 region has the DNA TGTGCCACCAGCAGGGAAGGCTACGAGCAGTACTTC.

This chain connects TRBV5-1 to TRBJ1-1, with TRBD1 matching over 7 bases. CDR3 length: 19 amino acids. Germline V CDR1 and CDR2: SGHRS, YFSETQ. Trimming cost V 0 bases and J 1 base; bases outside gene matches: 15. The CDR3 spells CASSLVPLLSTGKNTEAFF. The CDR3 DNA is TGCGCCAGCAGCTTGGTCCCTCTCCTCTCGACAGGGAAGAACACTGAAGCTTTCTTT. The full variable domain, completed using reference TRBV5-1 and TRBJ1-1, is KAGVTQTPRYLIKTRGQQVTLSCSPISGHRSVSWYQQTPGQGLQFLFEYFSETQRNKGNFPGRFSGRQFSNSRSEMNVSTLELGDSALYLCASSLVPLLSTGKNTEAFFGQGTRLTVV.

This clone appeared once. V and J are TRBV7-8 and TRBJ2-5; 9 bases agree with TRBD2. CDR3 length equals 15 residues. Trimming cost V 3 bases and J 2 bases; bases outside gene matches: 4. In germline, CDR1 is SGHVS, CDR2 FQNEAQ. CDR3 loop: CASSLASGVQETQYF. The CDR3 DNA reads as TGTGCCAGCAGCTTGGCTAGCGGGGTACAAGAGACCCAGTACTTC.

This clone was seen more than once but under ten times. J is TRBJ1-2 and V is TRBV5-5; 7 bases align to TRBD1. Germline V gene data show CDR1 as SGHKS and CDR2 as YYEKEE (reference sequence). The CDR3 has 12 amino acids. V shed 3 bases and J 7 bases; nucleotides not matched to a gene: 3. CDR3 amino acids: CASSWDSSGYTF. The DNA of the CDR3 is TGTGCCAGCAGCTGGGACAGTTCTGGCTACACCTTC.

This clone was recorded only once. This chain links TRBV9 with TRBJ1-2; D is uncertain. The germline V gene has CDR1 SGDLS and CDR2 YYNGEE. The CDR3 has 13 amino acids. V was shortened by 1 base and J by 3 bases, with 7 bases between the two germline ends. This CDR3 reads CASSVRPDYGYTF. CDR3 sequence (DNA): TGTGCCAGCAGCGTAAGGCCGGACTATGGCTACACCTTC.